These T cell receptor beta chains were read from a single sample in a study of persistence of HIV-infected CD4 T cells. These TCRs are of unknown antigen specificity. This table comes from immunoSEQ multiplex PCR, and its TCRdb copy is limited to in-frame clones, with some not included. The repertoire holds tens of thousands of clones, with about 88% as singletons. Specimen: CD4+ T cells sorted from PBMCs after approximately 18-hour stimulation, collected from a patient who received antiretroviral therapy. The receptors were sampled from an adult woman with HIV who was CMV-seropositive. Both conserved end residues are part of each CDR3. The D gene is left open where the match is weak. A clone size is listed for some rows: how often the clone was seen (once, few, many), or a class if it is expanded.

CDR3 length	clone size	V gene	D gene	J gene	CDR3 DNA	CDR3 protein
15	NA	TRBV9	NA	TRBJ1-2	TGTGCCAGCAGCGCAACAGGGCGGGGGGACTATGGCTACACCTTC	CASSATGRGDYGYTF
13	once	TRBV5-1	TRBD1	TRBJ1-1	TGCGCCAGCAGGGACAGGGAGTACACTGAAGCTTTCTTT	CASRDREYTEAFF
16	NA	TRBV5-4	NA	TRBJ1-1	TGTGCCAGCAGCATCGCGGCGGGAGCGATGAACACTGAAGCTTTCTTT	CASSIAAGAMNTEAFF
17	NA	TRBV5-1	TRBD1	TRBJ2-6	TGCGCCAGCAGCTTGGGACAGGGGCTGGGAGGGGCCAACGTCCTGACTTTC	CASSLGQGLGGANVLTF
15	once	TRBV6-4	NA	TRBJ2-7	TGTGCCAGCAGAGCTACAGCGTCCCGTTCCCACGAGCAGTACTTC	CASRATASRSHEQYF
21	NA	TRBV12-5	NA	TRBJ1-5	TGTGCTAGTGGTTTGGTACGGGGGACCCTGGGGAACCGTGTAAGCAATCAGCCCCAGCATTTT	CASGLVRGTLGNRVSNQPQHF
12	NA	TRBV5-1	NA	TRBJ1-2	TGCGCCAGCAGCGCGAACAGCTATGGCTACACCTTC	CASSANSYGYTF
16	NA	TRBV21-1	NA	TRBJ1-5	TGTGCCAGCAGCACTGAGAGTTTGACAGGGGGTCAGCCCCAGCATTTT	CASSTESLTGGQPQHF
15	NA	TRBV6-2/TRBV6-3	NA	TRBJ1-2	TGTGCCAGCAGTTCCCCCAATTGGCCGAGCTATGGCTACACCTTC	CASSSPNWPSYGYTF
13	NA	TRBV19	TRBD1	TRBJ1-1	TGTGCCAGTAGTATAGACGTGACAGGGCAAGCTTTCTTT	CASSIDVTGQAFF
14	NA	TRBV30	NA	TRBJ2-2	TGTGCCTGGAGGGACGGGGGCGGGGCCGGGGAGCTGTTTTTT	CAWRDGGGAGELFF
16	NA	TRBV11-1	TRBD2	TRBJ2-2	TGTGCCAGCAGCCAGCCCGGGACTAGAAGAGGCGGGGAGCTGTTTTTT	CASSQPGTRRGGELFF
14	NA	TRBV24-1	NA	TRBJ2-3	TGTGCCACCAGTGATTCAACTCGCCCAGATACGCAGTATTTT	CATSDSTRPDTQYF
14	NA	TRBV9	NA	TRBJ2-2	TGTGCCAGCAGCGTAGCGAGGGGCCCAGGGGAGCTGTTTTTT	CASSVARGPGELFF
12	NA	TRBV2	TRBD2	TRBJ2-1	TGTGCCAGCAGGCAACTAGCGGGGGTTATGTTCTTC	CASRQLAGVMFF
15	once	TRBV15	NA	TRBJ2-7	TGTGCCACCAGCAGAGCGAAGGACAGTTGGTACGAGCAGTACTTC	CATSRAKDSWYEQYF
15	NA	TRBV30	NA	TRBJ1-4	TGTGCCTGGAGCCTAGGGAACACTCCTTATGAAAAACTGTTTTTT	CAWSLGNTPYEKLFF
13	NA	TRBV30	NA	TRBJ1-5	TGTGCCTGGAGGGCCAGGGAGAATCAGCCCCAGCATTTT	CAWRARENQPQHF
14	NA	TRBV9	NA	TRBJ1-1	TGTGCCAGCAGCGTAGGTACGGGACGCACTGAAGCTTTCTTT	CASSVGTGRTEAFF
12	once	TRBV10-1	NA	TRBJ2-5	TGCGCCAGCAGCCCGGATCAAGAGACCCAGTACTTC	CASSPDQETQYF
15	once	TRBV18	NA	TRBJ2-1	TGTGCCAGCTCAGACAGGCCGAGCTCCTACAATGAGCAGTTCTTC	CASSDRPSSYNEQFF
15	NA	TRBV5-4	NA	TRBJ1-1	TGTGCCAGCAGCTCCACGGGACGGCTAAACACTGAAGCTTTCTTT	CASSSTGRLNTEAFF
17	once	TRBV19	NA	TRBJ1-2	TGTGCCAGTAGTATGGTGCGGGGGCAAAGGGGTAACTATGGCTACACCTTC	CASSMVRGQRGNYGYTF
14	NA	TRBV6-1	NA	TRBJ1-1	TGTGCCAGCAGTGAAATGCCAATGAACACTGAAGCTTTCTTT	CASSEMPMNTEAFF
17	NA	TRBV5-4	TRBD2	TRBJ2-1	TGTGCCAGCAGCTTGCCCGGTGCGGGGGGGCTGTACAATGAGCAGTTCTTC	CASSLPGAGGLYNEQFF
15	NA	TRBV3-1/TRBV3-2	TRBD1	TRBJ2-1	TGTGCCAGCAGACACCGGGACAGGGTTTTCAATGAGCAGTTCTTC	CASRHRDRVFNEQFF
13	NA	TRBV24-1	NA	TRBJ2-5	TGTGCCACCAGTGATGCCGGGTGGGAGACCCAGTACTTC	CATSDAGWETQYF
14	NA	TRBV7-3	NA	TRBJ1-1	TGTGCCAGCAGCTTAACTCCTGGGGTCACTGAAGCTTTCTTT	CASSLTPGVTEAFF
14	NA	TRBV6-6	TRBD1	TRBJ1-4	TGTGCCAGCAGTAGACAGGGGGGGAATGAAAAACTGTTTTTT	CASSRQGGNEKLFF
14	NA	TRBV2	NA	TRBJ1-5	TGTGCCAGCAGTGTCGGAGGGGGATATCAGCCCCAGCATTTT	CASSVGGGYQPQHF
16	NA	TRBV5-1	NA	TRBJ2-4	TGCGCCAGCAGCTTGGGGAACACTAACGGGGGAAACATTCAGTACTTC	CASSLGNTNGGNIQYF
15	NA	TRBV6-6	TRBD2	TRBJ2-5	TGTGCCAGCAGTTACTCGGCGGGGGACCAAGAGACCCAGTACTTC	CASSYSAGDQETQYF
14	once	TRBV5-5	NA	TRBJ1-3	TGTGCCAGCAGTTTATCGGGGCCTGGAAACACCATATATTTT	CASSLSGPGNTIYF
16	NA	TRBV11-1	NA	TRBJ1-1	TGTGCCAGCAGCTTATACAAAACAGGTTCTCGCACTGAAGCTTTCTTT	CASSLYKTGSRTEAFF
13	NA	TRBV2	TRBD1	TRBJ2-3	TGTGCCAGCAGGGGGACAGGGGGGGATACGCAGTATTTT	CASRGTGGDTQYF
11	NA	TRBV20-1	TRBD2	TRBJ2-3	TGCAGTGCTGAGCGGGGGGGGGCTCCTTATTTT	CSAERGGAPYF
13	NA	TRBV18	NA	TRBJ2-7	TGTGCCAGCTTGTCGGTTGAGGGGAGCGAGCAGTACTTC	CASLSVEGSEQYF
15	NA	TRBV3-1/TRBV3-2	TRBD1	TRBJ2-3	TGTGCCAGCAGCCGAAGACAGGGTTCCACAGATACGCAGTATTTT	CASSRRQGSTDTQYF
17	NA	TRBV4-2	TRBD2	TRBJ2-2	TGTGCCAGCAGCCAAGTCACCAAGGGACTAGCGAACGGGGAGCTGTTTTTT	CASSQVTKGLANGELFF
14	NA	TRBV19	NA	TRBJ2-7	TGTGCCAGTAGTATAGGGGCCGGTTTGGGAGAGCAGTACTTC	CASSIGAGLGEQYF
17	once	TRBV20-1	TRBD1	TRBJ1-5	TGCAGTGCTAGTAGGTCAGGGGGCTATTTTTCGGATCAGCCCCAGCATTTT	CSASRSGGYFSDQPQHF
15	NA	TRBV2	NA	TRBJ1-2	TGTGCCAGCAGACGATCCGGGCCTGCACCAAGGGGCTACACCTTC	CASRRSGPAPRGYTF
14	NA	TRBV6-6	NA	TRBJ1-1	TGTGCCAGCAGGCTCGGTGGTTTATTCACTGAAGCTTTCTTT	CASRLGGLFTEAFF
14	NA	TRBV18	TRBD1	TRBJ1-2	TGTGCCAGCTCACCAGGGACAGACGTACTTGGCTACACCTTC	CASSPGTDVLGYTF
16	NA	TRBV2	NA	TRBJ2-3	TGTGCCAGCAGATCAAGGGGAGCCGGTAGCACAGATACGCAGTATTTT	CASRSRGAGSTDTQYF
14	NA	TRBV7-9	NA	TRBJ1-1	TGTGCCAGCAGCATCGGGGGGTTGGCCACTGAAGCTTTCTTT	CASSIGGLATEAFF
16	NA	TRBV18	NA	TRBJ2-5	TGTGCCAGCTCACCACCGGGAGGGGGCTTTGGAGAGACCCAGTACTTC	CASSPPGGGFGETQYF
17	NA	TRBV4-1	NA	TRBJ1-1	TGCGCCAGCAGCTCACGAGGGGGAGGGGGGGAGAACACTGAAGCTTTCTTT	CASSSRGGGGENTEAFF